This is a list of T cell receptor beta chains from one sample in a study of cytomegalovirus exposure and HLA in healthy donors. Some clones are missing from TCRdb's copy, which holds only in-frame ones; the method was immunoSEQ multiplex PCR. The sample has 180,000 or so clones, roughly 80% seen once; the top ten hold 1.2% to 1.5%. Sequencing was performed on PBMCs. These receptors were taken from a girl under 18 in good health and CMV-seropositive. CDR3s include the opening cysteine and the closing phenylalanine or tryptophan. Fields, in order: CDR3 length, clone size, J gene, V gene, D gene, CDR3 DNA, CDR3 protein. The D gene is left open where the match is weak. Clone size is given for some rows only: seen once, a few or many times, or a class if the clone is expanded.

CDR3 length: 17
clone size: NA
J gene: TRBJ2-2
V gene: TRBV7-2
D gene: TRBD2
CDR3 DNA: TGTGCCAGCAGCTTAGGGGGGACTAGCCGGGCCACCGGGGAGCTGTTTTTT
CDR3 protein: CASSLGGTSRATGELFF

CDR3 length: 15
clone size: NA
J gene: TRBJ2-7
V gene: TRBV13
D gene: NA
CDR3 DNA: TGTGCCAGCAGCTTAGCGTCAGAACCTCCTTACGAGCAGTACTTC
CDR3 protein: CASSLASEPPYEQYF

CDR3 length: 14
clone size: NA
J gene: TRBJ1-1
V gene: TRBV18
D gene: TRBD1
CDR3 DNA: TGTGCCAGCTCAATTGGGACAGGGGGCACTGAAGCTTTCTTT
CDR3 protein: CASSIGTGGTEAFF

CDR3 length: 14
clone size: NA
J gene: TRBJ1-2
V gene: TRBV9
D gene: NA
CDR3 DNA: TGTGCCAGCAGCACGACACCAAATAACTATGGCTACACCTTC
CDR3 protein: CASSTTPNNYGYTF

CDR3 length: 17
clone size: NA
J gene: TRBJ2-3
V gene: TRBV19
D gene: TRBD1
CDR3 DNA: TGTGCCAGTAGTACCTTACAGGGGCTGCTTCCCACAGATACGCAGTATTTT
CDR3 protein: CASSTLQGLLPTDTQYF

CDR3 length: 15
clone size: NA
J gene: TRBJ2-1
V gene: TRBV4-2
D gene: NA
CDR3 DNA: TGTGCCAGCAGCCAAGACGAGACTACCTACAATGAGCAGTTCTTC
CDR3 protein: CASSQDETTYNEQFF

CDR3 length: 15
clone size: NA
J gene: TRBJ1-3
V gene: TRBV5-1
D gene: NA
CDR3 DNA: TGCGCCAGCAGCTCTACGGGAGATCCTGGAAACACCATATATTTT
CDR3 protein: CASSSTGDPGNTIYF

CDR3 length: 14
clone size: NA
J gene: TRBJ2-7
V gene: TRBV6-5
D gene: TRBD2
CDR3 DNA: TGTGCCAGCAGTTTAGCGGGAGGGGATTACGAGCAGTACTTC
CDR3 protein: CASSLAGGDYEQYF

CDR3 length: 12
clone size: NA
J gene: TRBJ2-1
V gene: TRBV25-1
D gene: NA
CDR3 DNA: TGTGCCAGCAATCGACAGGTCAATGAGCAGTTCTTC
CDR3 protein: CASNRQVNEQFF

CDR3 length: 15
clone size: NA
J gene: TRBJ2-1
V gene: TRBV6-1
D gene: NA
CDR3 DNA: TGTGCCAGCAGTGAAAGTCTAGCGATTTACAATGAGCAGTTCTTC
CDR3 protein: CASSESLAIYNEQFF

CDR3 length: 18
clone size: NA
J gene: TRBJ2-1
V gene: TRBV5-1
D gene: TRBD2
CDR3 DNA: TGCGCCAGCAGCTTGGGATTGCGTAGCGGGAGGGCGTACAATGAGCAGTTCTTC
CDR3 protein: CASSLGLRSGRAYNEQFF

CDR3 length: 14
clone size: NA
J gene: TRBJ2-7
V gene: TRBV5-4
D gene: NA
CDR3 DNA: TGTGCCAGCAGCGCGGCGGGGGCCCGCTACGAGCAGTACTTC
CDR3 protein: CASSAAGARYEQYF

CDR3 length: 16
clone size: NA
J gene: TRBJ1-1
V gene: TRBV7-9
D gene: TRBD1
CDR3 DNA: TGTGCCAGCAGCTTAGCCGACAGGGTTAGGAACACTGAAGCTTTCTTT
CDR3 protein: CASSLADRVRNTEAFF

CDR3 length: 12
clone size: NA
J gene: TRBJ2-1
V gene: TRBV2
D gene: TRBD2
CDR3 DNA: TGTGCCAGCAGGGGGGACTATAATGAGCAGTTCTTC
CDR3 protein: CASRGDYNEQFF

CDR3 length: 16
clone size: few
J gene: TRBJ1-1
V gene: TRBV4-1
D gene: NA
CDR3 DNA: TGCGCCAGCAGCCGGTACGAGGGGCAGCGGGAGATTGAAGCTTTCTTT
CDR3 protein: CASSRYEGQREIEAFF

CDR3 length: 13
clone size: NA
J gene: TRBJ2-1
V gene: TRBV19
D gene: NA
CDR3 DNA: TGTGCCAGTAGTTCGGGGTTTAGCAATGAGCAGTTCTTC
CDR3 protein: CASSSGFSNEQFF

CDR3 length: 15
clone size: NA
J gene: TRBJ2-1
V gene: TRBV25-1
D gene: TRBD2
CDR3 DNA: TGTGCCAGCAGTCCCCGTGGAGCGGGAAGGAATGAGCAGTTCTTC
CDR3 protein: CASSPRGAGRNEQFF

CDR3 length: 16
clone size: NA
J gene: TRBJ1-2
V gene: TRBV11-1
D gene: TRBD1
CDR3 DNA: TGTGCCAGCAGCTCAACGGGACAGACCATTGGCTATGGCTACACCTTC
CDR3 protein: CASSSTGQTIGYGYTF

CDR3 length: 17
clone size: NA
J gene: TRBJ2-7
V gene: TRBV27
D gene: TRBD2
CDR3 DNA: TGTGCCAGCAGTCCGCGACTAGCGGGAGGGTCCCTCTACGAGCAGTACTTC
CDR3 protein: CASSPRLAGGSLYEQYF

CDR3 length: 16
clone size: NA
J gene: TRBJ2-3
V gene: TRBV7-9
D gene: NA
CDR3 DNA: TGTGCCAGCAGCTCCCTAGTGATGAGTTCCACAGATACGCAGTATTTT
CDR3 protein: CASSSLVMSSTDTQYF

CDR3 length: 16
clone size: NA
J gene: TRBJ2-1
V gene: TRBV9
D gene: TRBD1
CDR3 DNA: TGTGCCAGCAGCACCCGGGGGGACAGGGCCTACAATGAGCAGTTCTTC
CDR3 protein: CASSTRGDRAYNEQFF

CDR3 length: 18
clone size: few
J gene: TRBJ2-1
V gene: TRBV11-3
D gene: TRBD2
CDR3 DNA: TGTGCCAGCAGCTTAGATCAAGGTGGGACTAGCGCCTACAATGAGCAGTTCTTC
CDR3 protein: CASSLDQGGTSAYNEQFF